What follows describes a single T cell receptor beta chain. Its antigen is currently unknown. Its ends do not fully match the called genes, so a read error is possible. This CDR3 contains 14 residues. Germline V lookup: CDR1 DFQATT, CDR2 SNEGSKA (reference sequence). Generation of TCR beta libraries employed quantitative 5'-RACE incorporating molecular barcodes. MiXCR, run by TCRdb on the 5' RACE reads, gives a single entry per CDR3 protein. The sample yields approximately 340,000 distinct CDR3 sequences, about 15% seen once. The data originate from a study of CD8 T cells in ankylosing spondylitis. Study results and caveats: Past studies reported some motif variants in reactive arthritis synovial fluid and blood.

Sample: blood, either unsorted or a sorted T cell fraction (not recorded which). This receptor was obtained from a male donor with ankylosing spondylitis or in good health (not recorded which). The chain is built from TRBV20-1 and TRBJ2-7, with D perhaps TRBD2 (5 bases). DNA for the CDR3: TGCAGTGCTGGAGAGTCGGGGTACTCCTACGAGCAGTACTTC. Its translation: CSAGESGYSYEQYF.